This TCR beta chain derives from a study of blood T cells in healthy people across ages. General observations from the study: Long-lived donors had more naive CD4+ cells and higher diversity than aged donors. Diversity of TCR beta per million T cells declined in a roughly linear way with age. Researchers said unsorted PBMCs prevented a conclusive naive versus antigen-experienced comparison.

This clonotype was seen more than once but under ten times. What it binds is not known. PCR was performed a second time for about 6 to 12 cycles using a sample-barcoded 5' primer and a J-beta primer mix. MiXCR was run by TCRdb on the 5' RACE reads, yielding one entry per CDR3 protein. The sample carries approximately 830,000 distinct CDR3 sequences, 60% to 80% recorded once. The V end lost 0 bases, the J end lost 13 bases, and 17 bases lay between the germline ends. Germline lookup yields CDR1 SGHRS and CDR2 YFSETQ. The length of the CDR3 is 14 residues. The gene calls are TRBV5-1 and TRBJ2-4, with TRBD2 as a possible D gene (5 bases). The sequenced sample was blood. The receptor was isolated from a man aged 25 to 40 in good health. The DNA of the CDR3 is TGCGCCAGCAGCTTGGATCCCGGAAGATGGGAGCAGTACTTC. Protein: CASSLDPGRWEQYF. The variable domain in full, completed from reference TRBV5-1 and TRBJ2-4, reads KAGVTQTPRYLIKTRGQQVTLSCSPISGHRSVSWYQQTPGQGLQFLFEYFSETQRNKGNFPGRFSGRQFSNSRSEMNVSTLELGDSALYLCASSLDPGRWEQYFGAGTRLSVL.